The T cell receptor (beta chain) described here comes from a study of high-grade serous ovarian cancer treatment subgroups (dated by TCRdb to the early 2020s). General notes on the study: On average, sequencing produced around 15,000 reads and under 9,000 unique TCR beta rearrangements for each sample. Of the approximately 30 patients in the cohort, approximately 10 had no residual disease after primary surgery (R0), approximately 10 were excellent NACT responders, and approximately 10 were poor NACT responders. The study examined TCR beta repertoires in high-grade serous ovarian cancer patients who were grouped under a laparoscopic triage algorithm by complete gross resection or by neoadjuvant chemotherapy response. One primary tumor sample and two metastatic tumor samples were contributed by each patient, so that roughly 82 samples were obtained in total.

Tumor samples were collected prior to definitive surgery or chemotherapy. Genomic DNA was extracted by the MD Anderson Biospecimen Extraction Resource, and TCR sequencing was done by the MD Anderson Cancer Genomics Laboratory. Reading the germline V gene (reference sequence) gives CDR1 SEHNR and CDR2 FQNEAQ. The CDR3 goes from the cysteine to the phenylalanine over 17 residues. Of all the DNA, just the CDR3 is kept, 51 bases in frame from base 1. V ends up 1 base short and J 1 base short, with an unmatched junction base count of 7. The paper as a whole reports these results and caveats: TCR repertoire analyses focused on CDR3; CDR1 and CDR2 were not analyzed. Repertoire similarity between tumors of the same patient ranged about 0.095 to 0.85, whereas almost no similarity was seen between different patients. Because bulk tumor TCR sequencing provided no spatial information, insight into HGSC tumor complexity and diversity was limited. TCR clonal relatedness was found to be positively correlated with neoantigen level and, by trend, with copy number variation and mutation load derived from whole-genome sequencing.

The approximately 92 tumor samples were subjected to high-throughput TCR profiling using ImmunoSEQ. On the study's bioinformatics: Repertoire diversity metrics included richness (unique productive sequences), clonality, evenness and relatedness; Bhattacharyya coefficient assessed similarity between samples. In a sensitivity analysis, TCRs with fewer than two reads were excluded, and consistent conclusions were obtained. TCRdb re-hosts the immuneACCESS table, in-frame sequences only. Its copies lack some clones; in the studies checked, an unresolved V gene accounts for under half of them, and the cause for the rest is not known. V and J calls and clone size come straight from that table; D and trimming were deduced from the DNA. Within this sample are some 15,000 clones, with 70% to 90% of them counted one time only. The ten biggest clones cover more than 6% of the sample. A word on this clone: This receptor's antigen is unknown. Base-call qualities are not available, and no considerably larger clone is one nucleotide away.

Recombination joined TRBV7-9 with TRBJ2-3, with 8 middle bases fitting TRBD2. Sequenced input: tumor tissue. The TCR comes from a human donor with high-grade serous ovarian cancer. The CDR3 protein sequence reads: CASSLGAAGAGTDTQYF. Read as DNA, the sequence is TGTGCCAGCAGCTTAGGGGCAGCGGGGGCCGGCACAGATACGCAGTATTTT. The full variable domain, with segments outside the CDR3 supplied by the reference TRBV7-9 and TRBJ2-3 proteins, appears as DTGVSQNPRHKITKRGQNVTFRCDPISEHNRLYWYRQTLGQGPEFLTYFQNEAQLEKSRLLSDRFSAERPKGSFSTLEIQRTEQGDSAMYLCASSLGAAGAGTDTQYFGPGTRLTVL.